One sample yielded the 22 T cell receptor beta chains listed below, sequenced in a study of shared clonotypes between healthy human individuals. Only in-frame clones appear in the TCRdb table, and some are missing; sequencing was by immunoSEQ multiplex PCR. Of about 1,900,000 clones in the sample, approximately 94% were seen once. In the naive CD8 group, cells lacked CD45RO and were positively selected for CCR7, so terminally differentiated effector memory CD45RA+ cells were left out. Specimen: naive CD8+ T cells sorted from blood. The receptors derive from a man aged 18 to 29 in good health.

V usage is TRBV30 and J usage is TRBJ2-6; 7 nucleotides agree with TRBD1. Germline V lookup: CDR1 GTSNPN, CDR2 SVGIG (reference sequence). The CDR3 loop spans 21 amino acids. J was trimmed by 0 bases and V by 0 bases; bases with no gene match: 17. DNA for the CDR3: TGTGCCTGGAGTGTACTAAGACCCCGGGACAGCCATGACTCTGGGGCCAACGTCCTGACTTTC. Translation: CAWSVLRPRDSHDSGANVLTF.

This clone has just one count. V is TRBV4-1 and J is TRBJ2-7; TRBD2 aligns across 10 bases. Per germline, CDR1 MGHRA and CDR2 YSYEKL. This CDR3 spans 17 amino acids. V was pared by 2 bases and J by 8 bases, with 15 bases of the junction left unmatched. CDR3 in amino acids: CASSQFLAGELRRKQYF. The CDR3, as DNA: TGCGCCAGCAGCCAATTTCTAGCGGGAGAACTTAGGCGGAAGCAGTACTTC.

The chain is built from TRBV28 and TRBJ2-5, with TRBD1 matching 9 bases. V dropped 5 bases and J dropped 1; count of bases not matched to a gene: 5. The germline gives CDR1 MDHEN, CDR2 SYDVKM. The CDR3 is 15 amino acids. CDR3 sequence: CASSLGQGFQETQYF. CDR3 sequence (DNA): TGTGCCAGCAGTCTGGGACAGGGCTTCCAAGAGACCCAGTACTTC.

J is TRBJ2-1 and V is TRBV15; D gene unclear. Germline loops: CDR1 LNHNV, CDR2 YYDKDF (reference sequence). V lost 0 bases to trimming and J lost 3 bases, with 12 bases between them. The length of the CDR3 is 16 residues. The CDR3 nucleotides read TGTGCCACCAGCAGAGAGGACGGAAGCCTCTACAATGAGCAGTTCTTC. This encodes CATSREDGSLYNEQFF.

The chain joins TRBV27 to TRBJ2-1; TRBD1 aligns across 7 bases. Trimming took 1 base from V and 7 from J; bases not matched to a gene: 7. The CDR3 extends over 15 amino acids. Germline V gene sequence: CDR1 MNHEY, CDR2 SMNVEV (reference sequence). DNA of the CDR3: TGTGCCAGCAGTTTATGGGGGACAGATGCAAATGAGCAGTTCTTC. This sequence encodes CASSLWGTDANEQFF.

The rearrangement joins TRBV4-3 to TRBJ2-1; 9 positions match TRBD2. From germline, CDR1 is LGHNA and CDR2 YSLEER. CDR3 length: 16 amino acids. With 6 bases clipped from V and 4 bases from J, the junction kept 10 bases outside the gene matches. DNA for the CDR3: TGCGCCAGCAGTTTAAGGCGGGAGGGAGCGTACAATGAGCAGTTCTTC. This encodes CASSLRREGAYNEQFF.

This chain connects TRBV4-3 to TRBJ2-7; a weak D match, TRBD2 (5 bases). CDR1 and CDR2 (germline): LGHNA, YSLEER. Trimming pared 0 bases from V and 4 bases from J, leaving 10 bases between. The CDR3 sequence is 14 residues long. CDR3 protein: CASSQDLGIYEQYF. The DNA of the CDR3 is TGCGCCAGCAGCCAAGATCTCGGGATTTACGAGCAGTACTTC.

This chain uses TRBV6-5 with TRBJ2-7; 9 nucleotides line up with TRBD1. CDR1 and CDR2 from the germline V gene are MNHEY and SVGAGI. The CDR3 runs to 14 residues. The trim removed 6 bases at V and 5 bases at J, leaving 8 bases unmatched. In nucleotides, the CDR3 is TGTGCCAGCAGCGCCCCGGGACAGGGTCACGAGCAGTACTTC. Protein sequence: CASSAPGQGHEQYF.

The chain combines TRBV7-2 with TRBJ2-7, with TRBD1 identical over 10 bases. Losses at the gene ends were 3 bases for V and 3 bases for J; bases not matched to a gene: 2. Germline lookup yields CDR1 SGHTA and CDR2 FQGNSA. The CDR3 runs 14 residues. The CDR3 loop reads CASSFRDRGYEQYF. The CDR3 DNA sequence: TGTGCCAGCAGCTTCCGGGACAGGGGCTACGAGCAGTACTTC.

Concerning this clone itself: This specimen includes other DNA sequences encoding the same CDR3. The chain links TRBV7-9 to TRBJ2-7, with TRBD1 identical over 9 bases. Germline trimming cut 5 bases from V and 4 bases from J; bases unmatched to any gene: 6. There are 14 residues in the CDR3. Germline lookup yields CDR1 SEHNR and CDR2 FQNEAQ (reference sequence). The CDR3 region is CASSPPDRGYEQYF. The CDR3 coding sequence is TGTGCCAGCAGCCCCCCGGACAGGGGTTACGAGCAGTACTTC.

The chain is built from TRBV7-9 and TRBJ2-7; D is perhaps TRBD1 (6 bases). Germline assignment: CDR1 SEHNR and CDR2 FQNEAQ (reference sequence). CDR3 length: 12 residues. The V end was cut by 3 bases, the J end by 6 bases, with 9 bases between. CDR3 sequence: CASSFNRVEQYF. DNA for the CDR3: TGTGCCAGCAGCTTTAACAGGGTCGAGCAGTACTTC. Drawing the rest from reference TRBV7-9 and TRBJ2-7, the complete variable domain is DTGVSQNPRHKITKRGQNVTFRCDPISEHNRLYWYRQTLGQGPEFLTYFQNEAQLEKSRLLSDRFSAERPKGSFSTLEIQRTEQGDSAMYLCASSFNRVEQYFGPGTRLTVT.

The rearrangement uses TRBV2 and TRBJ1-5; no firm D call. The CDR3 is 15 amino acids. V was shortened by 6 bases and J by 1 base, with 13 bases between the two germline ends. The germline V gene encodes CDR1 SNHLY and CDR2 FYNNEI. CDR3 sequence: CASRLGVMSNQPQHF. The CDR3 DNA sequence: TGTGCCAGCAGGCTTGGCGTGATGAGCAATCAGCCCCAGCATTTT.

This CDR3 is CASSYSRERIDTQYF. CDR3 DNA sequence: TGTGCCAGCAGTTACTCCCGGGAGAGAATAGATACGCAGTATTTT. V gene TRBV6-5 combines with J gene TRBJ2-3; tentative D call: TRBD2 (6 bases). From germline, CDR1 is MNHEY and CDR2 SVGAGI. V was clipped by 0 bases and J by 5 bases, with 12 bases between them. The CDR3 loop spans 15 amino acids.

The V and J genes are TRBV30 and TRBJ1-5, with D possibly being TRBD1 (6 bases). This CDR3 region has 14 residues. V was trimmed by 2 bases and J by 4 bases, leaving 12 bases between them. In germline, CDR1 is GTSNPN, CDR2 SVGIG (reference sequence). The CDR3 sequence: CAWSIQGPNQPQHF. The CDR3 coding sequence is TGTGCCTGGAGTATACAGGGACCTAATCAGCCCCAGCATTTT.

This chain links TRBV4-2 with TRBJ1-2; no definite D call. Trimming took off 0 bases at V and 6 bases at J, with 5 bases between the two ends. Germline V gives CDR1 LGHNA, CDR2 YNFKEQ. This CDR3 spans 12 amino acids. The CDR3 is CASSQDGDGYTF. The CDR3 DNA sequence: TGTGCCAGCAGCCAAGATGGTGATGGCTACACCTTC.

As to this clone: The same CDR3 is also encoded by other DNA sequences in this sample. V usage is TRBV6-5 and J usage is TRBJ2-3, with D unresolved. This CDR3 region has 15 residues. V was clipped by 0 bases and J by 0 bases, with 7 bases between them. The germline CDR1 and CDR2 sequences are MNHEY and SVGAGI. CDR3 residues: CASSYSSGSTDTQYF. In nucleotides, the CDR3 is TGTGCCAGCAGTTACTCCTCCGGTAGCACAGATACGCAGTATTTT.

This clone appeared a few times. At the DNA level, this CDR3 is encoded by other sequences in the same sample as well. The rearrangement links TRBV19 to TRBJ2-5; D not resolved. The germline V and J ends were trimmed by 0 bases and 5 bases, with 4 bases remaining between them. Germline V lookup: CDR1 LNHDA, CDR2 SQIVND (reference sequence). The CDR3 is made up of 12 amino acids. Written as DNA, the CDR3 is TGTGCCAGTAGTATAGATCGGGAGACCCAGTACTTC. Its protein product is CASSIDRETQYF. The full variable domain, rest sourced from reference TRBV19 and TRBJ2-5, is DGGITQSPKYLFRKEGQNVTLSCEQNLNHDAMYWYRQDPGQGLRLIYYSQIVNDFQKGDIAEGYSVSREKKESFPLTVTSAQKNPTAFYLCASSIDRETQYFGPGTRLLVL.

The chain couples TRBV2 to TRBJ2-7; 10 bases match TRBD1. J gave up 6 bases and V 9 bases, and 11 bases lay outside the gene matches. The CDR3 covers 14 residues. Germline values: CDR1 SNHLY, CDR2 FYNNEI. CDR3 residues: CARGEGTGVGEQYF. CDR3 nucleotides: TGTGCCAGGGGAGAAGGGACAGGGGTGGGCGAGCAGTACTTC. Drawing the rest from reference TRBV2 and TRBJ2-7, the complete variable domain is EPEVTQTPSHQVTQMGQEVILRCVPISNHLYFYWYRQILGQKVEFLVSFYNNEISEKSEIFDDQFSVERPDGSNFTLKIRSTKLEDSAMYFCARGEGTGVGEQYFGPGTRLTVT.

The chain has TRBV27 and TRBJ2-7; D may match TRBD1 or TRBD2 (5 bases each). CDR1 is MNHEY, CDR2 SMNVEV, per germline (reference sequence). Trimming cost V 3 bases and J 1 base, with 19 bases left between them. There are 17 residues in the CDR3. The CDR3: CASSFSVGDEVSYEQYF. As DNA, the CDR3 is TGTGCCAGCAGTTTTTCGGTAGGGGACGAAGTGTCCTACGAGCAGTACTTC.

This rearrangement joins TRBV7-6 to TRBJ2-7, with D tentatively TRBD2 (5 bases). Germline V gives CDR1 SGHVS, CDR2 FNYEAQ. The CDR3 sequence is 15 residues long. Trimming took off 4 bases at V and 3 bases at J, with 16 bases between the two ends. The CDR3 is CASSSDSSTHYEQYF. The DNA of the CDR3 is TGTGCCAGCAGCTCGGACTCCTCCACCCACTACGAGCAGTACTTC.

V is TRBV7-9 and J is TRBJ2-2; D is ambiguous. This CDR3 spans 15 amino acids. The germline CDR1 and CDR2 sequences are SEHNR and FQNEAQ (reference sequence). Trimming cost V 6 bases and J 0 bases, with 11 bases left between them. The chain's CDR3 is CASSSAEANTGELFF. The CDR3 coding sequence is TGTGCCAGCAGTTCGGCAGAGGCGAACACCGGGGAGCTGTTTTTT.

The chain recombines TRBV4-1 with TRBJ2-1; 8 positions agree with TRBD2. The CDR3 covers 15 residues. Germline trimming cut 1 base from V and 8 bases from J; bases unmatched to any gene: 7. In germline, CDR1 is MGHRA, CDR2 YSYEKL. CDR3 coding DNA: TGCGCCAGCAGCCAAGGGAGCCTAGCGGGCCATGAGCAGTTCTTC. Amino acid sequence: CASSQGSLAGHEQFF.